Each of the 25 T cell receptor beta chains below was sequenced from the same sample in a study of Graves' ophthalmopathy and Graves' hyperthyroidism. Researchers took RNA transcripts and amplified TCR beta CDR3 regions from them. HTBI primers served in a first-round RT-PCR, which a second-round multiplex PCR followed. One entry per CDR3 protein results from TCRdb running MiXCR on the multiplex PCR reads. The data show roughly 410,000 distinct CDR3 sequences, with 15% to 17% seen just once and approximately 7% held by the top ten. Sequencing was performed on peripheral blood. These receptors came from a woman aged 18-30 years with stable Graves' hyperthyroidism.

This clonotype was counted ten times or more. This chain uses TRBV11-2 with TRBJ2-2, with 7 bases identical to TRBD2. Germline CDR1 SGHAT, CDR2 FQNNGV. The CDR3 is 16 residues long. The V segment lost 4 bases and the J segment 4 bases; nucleotides outside the gene matches: 9. The DNA of the CDR3 is TGTGCCAGCAGCTCCCCGGGAGGCTACCTCACCGGGGAGCTGTTTTTT. This sequence encodes CASSSPGGYLTGELFF.

This clonotype was found many times. CDR3: CASSLAALGQRNYGYTF. The CDR3 DNA reads TGCGCCAGCAGCTTGGCCGCACTTGGACAGAGAAACTATGGCTACACCTTC. The chain joins TRBV5-1 to TRBJ1-2; a weak D match, TRBD1 (6 bases). V lost 0 bases and J lost 2, with 17 bases in between. The germline V gene has CDR1 SGHRS and CDR2 YFSETQ. The CDR3 is made up of 17 amino acids.

This chain connects TRBV12-3 or TRBV12-4 to TRBJ1-2; no firm D call. Trimming removed 4 bases at V and 7 bases at J, with 13 bases between. The CDR3 runs 13 residues. The CDR3 sequence: CASSSGLGFGYTF. The CDR3 DNA is TGTGCCAGCAGTTCCGGTCTAGGGTTTGGCTACACCTTC.

This clonotype showed up many times. The V gene is TRBV7-9, the J gene TRBJ1-2; D is possibly TRBD1 (5 bases). Trimming left V 1 base short and J 6 bases short, with 9 bases between. Germline loops: CDR1 SEHNR, CDR2 FQNEAQ (reference sequence). CDR3 length: 13 amino acids. CDR3 sequence reads: CASSLGAGNGYTF. CDR3 DNA: TGTGCCAGCAGCTTAGGGGCAGGGAATGGCTACACCTTC.

This clonotype was seen repeatedly, ten times or more. This sequence joins TRBV24-1 and TRBJ1-2; D remains unclear. V was cut by 3 bases and J by 4 bases, with 11 bases left in between. This CDR3 region has 14 residues. Germline assignment: CDR1 KGHDR and CDR2 SFDVKD. CDR3 protein: CATSDPQKFYGYTF. The DNA of the CDR3 is TGTGCCACCAGTGATCCTCAGAAATTCTATGGCTACACCTTC.

This chain uses TRBV7-2 with TRBJ2-7, with a possible D match to TRBD2 (5 bases). Trimming cost V 6 bases and J 0 bases, with 30 bases left between them. Germline V gives CDR1 SGHTA, CDR2 FQGNSA. The CDR3 consists of 20 residues. CDR3 loop: CASRTSIRTRSVRSSYEQYF. The CDR3 coding sequence is TGTGCCAGCAGAACCTCGATTCGGACTCGGTCCGTTAGGAGCTCCTACGAGCAGTACTTC.

This clonotype was picked up a small number of times. This chain connects TRBV7-2 to TRBJ2-2; 8 nucleotides agree with TRBD1. J gave up 6 bases and V 4 bases, and 4 bases lay outside the gene matches. Germline-derived CDR1 and CDR2 are SGHTA and FQGNSA. The CDR3 has 14 residues. CDR3 sequence: CASSWTGQPGELFF. CDR3 bases: TGTGCCAGCAGCTGGACAGGGCAACCCGGGGAGCTGTTTTTT. Full variable domain (remainder filled in from reference TRBV7-2 and TRBJ2-2): GAGVSQSPSNKVTEKGKDVELRCDPISGHTALYWYRQSLGQGLEFLIYFQGNSAPDKSGLPSDRFSAERTGGSVSTLTIQRTQQEDSAVYLCASSWTGQPGELFFGEGSRLTVL.

V gene TRBV20-1 combines with J gene TRBJ1-1, with a possible D match to TRBD1 (6 bases). The germline gives CDR1 DFQATT, CDR2 SNEGSKA (reference sequence). V gave up 4 bases and J gave up 3 bases, with 12 bases separating them. CDR3 size: 13 residues. The CDR3 region has the DNA TGCAGTGCTAATCAGGGGCCCTACACTGAAGCTTTCTTT. Translating it yields CSANQGPYTEAFF.

The chain uses TRBV6-1 and TRBJ1-2, with D unresolved. The CDR3 extends over 14 amino acids. Deletions cut 4 bases from V and 0 bases from J, with 9 bases between. CDR1 is MNHNS and CDR2 is SASEGT in the germline V gene. CDR3 in amino acids: CASSAGNTNYGYTF. Written as DNA, the CDR3 is TGTGCCAGCAGTGCCGGAAACACTAACTATGGCTACACCTTC.

This chain joins TRBV12-3 or TRBV12-4 and TRBJ2-6; D call uncertain. The CDR3 covers 13 residues. The V end lost 11 bases, the J end lost 0 bases, and 8 bases lay between the germline ends. Here the CDR3 reads CALEASGANVLTF. In DNA, the CDR3 is TGTGCCCTCGAGGCCTCTGGGGCCAACGTCCTGACTTTC.

The chain joins TRBV11-2 to TRBJ2-7; 7 bases line up with TRBD2. Germline-derived CDR1 and CDR2 are SGHAT and FQNNGV. Losses at the gene ends were 6 bases for V and 1 base for J; bases not matched to a gene: 6. This CDR3 comprises 14 residues. As DNA, the CDR3 is TGTGCCAGCAGGTCGGGGGGAGGGTCCTACGAGCAGTACTTC. Translation: CASRSGGGSYEQYF.

The chain is built from TRBV4-3 and TRBJ2-7; no reliable D call. The V end was cut by 0 bases, the J end by 5 bases, with 11 bases between. CDR3 length equals 14 residues. Germline-derived CDR1 and CDR2 are LGHNA and YSLEER. CDR3 residues: CASSQDSRLDEQYF. The CDR3 coding sequence is TGCGCCAGCAGCCAAGATTCAAGGCTAGACGAGCAGTACTTC.

This clonotype was seen repeatedly, ten times or more. V is TRBV6-2 or TRBV6-3 and J is TRBJ1-1; D is unresolved. Trimming pared 0 bases from V and 7 bases from J, leaving 9 bases between. CDR1 and CDR2 (germline): MNHEY, SVGEGT. The CDR3 is made up of 13 amino acids. This CDR3 reads CASSYSSGFEAFF. In nucleotides, the CDR3 is TGTGCCAGCAGTTACTCGAGCGGCTTTGAAGCTTTCTTT.

This clonotype was observed at least ten times. V gene TRBV12-3 or TRBV12-4 combines with J gene TRBJ1-3; no firm D call. Trimming shortened V by 3 bases and J by 1 base, and 7 bases separated the two germline ends. The CDR3 totals 14 residues. The CDR3 DNA reads TGTGCCAGCAGTTTCGGTGGTTCTGGAAACACCATATATTTT. It codes for CASSFGGSGNTIYF.

This rearrangement joins TRBV12-3 or TRBV12-4 to TRBJ2-7, with TRBD2 matching over 10 bases. CDR3 size: 15 residues. The trim removed 5 bases at V and 4 bases at J, leaving 8 bases unmatched. CDR3 loop: CASSLVGLAIYEQYF. DNA for the CDR3: TGTGCCAGCAGTCTCGTGGGACTAGCGATATACGAGCAGTACTTC.

The V and J genes are TRBV12-3 or TRBV12-4 and TRBJ1-6, with D unclear. V lost 6 bases and J lost 9, with 9 bases in between. The CDR3 extends over 12 amino acids. CDR3 residues: CASRTLGSPLHF. The CDR3 coding sequence is TGTGCCAGCAGGACACTGGGTTCACCCCTCCACTTT.

This clonotype was seen a single time. This chain links TRBV6-1 with TRBJ2-7; TRBD1 agrees at 9 bases. Germline V lookup: CDR1 MNHNS, CDR2 SASEGT. The CDR3 extends over 14 amino acids. Losses at the gene ends were 4 bases for V and 2 bases for J; bases not matched to a gene: 3. DNA of the CDR3: TGTGCCAGCAGTGGGAACAGGGGGCCCTACGAGCAGTACTTC. The encoded protein is CASSGNRGPYEQYF.

The CDR3 region has the DNA TGTGCCAGCAGTTACGGGCGGGGACTCACAACCCAGTACCAAGAGACCCAGTACTTC. Residues: CASSYGRGLTTQYQETQYF. This chain joins TRBV6-2 or TRBV6-3 and TRBJ2-5; the D gene is possibly TRBD2 (6 bases). CDR1 and CDR2 from the germline V gene are MNHEY and SVGEGT. The CDR3 is 19 residues long. With 2 bases removed from V and 0 bases from J, the gap between germline ends came to 22 bases.

In this sample, this clonotype turned up many times. The rearrangement joins TRBV5-1 to TRBJ2-7, with D hard to call. This CDR3 spans 15 amino acids. Trimming cost V 3 bases and J 3 bases, with 16 bases left between them. The germline V gene has CDR1 SGHRS and CDR2 YFSETQ. The CDR3 DNA reads TGCGCCAGCAGCTCCCCAGGATTCTCCGACTACGAGCAGTACTTC. Translating it yields CASSSPGFSDYEQYF.

This chain connects TRBV28 to TRBJ2-7; a possible D gene is TRBD2 (6 bases). This CDR3 contains 14 residues. Per the germline V gene, CDR1 is MDHEN and CDR2 is SYDVKM. Trimming pared 5 bases from V and 2 bases from J, leaving 13 bases between. The CDR3 region has the DNA TGTGCCAGCAGTCCTCCCGGGGGAGCCTACGAGCAGTACTTC. Its protein product is CASSPPGGAYEQYF. Full variable domain (missing parts from reference TRBV28 and TRBJ2-7): DVKVTQSSRYLVKRTGEKVFLECVQDMDHENMFWYRQDPGLGLRLIYFSYDVKMKEKGDIPEGYSVSREKKERFSLILESASTNQTSMYLCASSPPGGAYEQYFGPGTRLTVT.

In regard to this clonotype: One end of the junction fails to match germline, which may point to a read error. V is TRBV5-1 and J is TRBJ1-1; D not certain. Germline CDR1 SGHRS, CDR2 YFSETQ. The CDR3 consists of 13 residues. CDR3 nucleotides: TGCGCCAGCAGCTGGGGTGGTAGCGCTGAAGCTTCCTTT. It translates to CASSWGGSAEASF.

This clonotype was recorded many times. The J gene is TRBJ1-5, the V gene TRBV2, with D hard to call. Trimming took off 4 bases at V and 4 bases at J, with 8 bases between the two ends. The germline V gene encodes CDR1 SNHLY and CDR2 FYNNEI. The CDR3 has 13 amino acids. CDR3: CASSVFLNQPQHF. The CDR3 DNA follows: TGTGCCAGCAGTGTGTTTTTAAATCAGCCCCAGCATTTT. The complete variable domain, with remaining parts taken from reference TRBV2 and TRBJ1-5, reads EPEVTQTPSHQVTQMGQEVILRCVPISNHLYFYWYRQILGQKVEFLVSFYNNEISEKSEIFDDQFSVERPDGSNFTLKIRSTKLEDSAMYFCASSVFLNQPQHFGDGTRLSIL.

This clonotype was recorded many times. The rearrangement joins TRBV12-3 or TRBV12-4 to TRBJ1-2, with a weak D call TRBD1 (5 bases). The CDR3 length is 13 residues. V lost 8 bases to trimming and J lost 4 bases, with 14 bases between them. CDR3 DNA sequence: TGTGCCAGCTTCGGGGGGAAGGGCTATGGCTACACCTTC. Translated: CASFGGKGYGYTF.

The sample holds many counts of this clonotype. The chain joins TRBV12-3 or TRBV12-4 to TRBJ2-7; D is perhaps TRBD1 or TRBD2 (5 bases each). Trimming took 1 base from V and 1 from J, leaving 11 bases between them. CDR3 length: 15 amino acids. The CDR3 bases are TGTGCCAGCAGTTTAGATCGGGACGGTTCCTACGAGCAGTACTTC. Translated, it gives CASSLDRDGSYEQYF.

This clonotype was recorded many times. The gene calls are TRBV12-3 or TRBV12-4 and TRBJ2-7, with D possibly called TRBD1 or TRBD2 (5 bases each). CDR3 length: 13 residues. V was shortened by 2 bases and J by 9 bases, with 14 bases between the two germline ends. The DNA for the CDR3 is TGTGCCAGCAGTTTAACAGGCCCCGAGGGGCAGTACTTC. Protein: CASSLTGPEGQYF.